This TCR beta chain was obtained from a study of Ad26.COV2.S vaccination and SARS-CoV-2 variants. Study at large: Ad26.COV2.S given intramuscularly, once or twice 56 days apart.

Sequencing was performed with immunoSEQ multiplex PCR; in TCRdb, only in-frame clones are kept and a portion is missing. The sample contains around 370,000 clones, around 83% of which appear only once. Indicated treatment: around 19 received Ad26.COV2.S at low or high dose, single or two shots; roughly 5 received placebo; per-sample allocation not given. Following the first vaccine or placebo injection, samples were taken on day 63. The study used a vaccine consisting of an Ad26 vector that expressed Wuhan-strain SARS-CoV-2 spike. The CDR3 runs to 15 residues. With 6 bases clipped from V and 9 bases from J, the junction kept 12 bases outside the gene matches. Germline V gene data show CDR1 as SQVTM and CDR2 as ANQGSEA.

The J gene is TRBJ2-2, the V gene TRBV29-1; the match to TRBD2 covers 11 bases. Sequenced material: peripheral blood, taken in a trial of Ad26.COV2.S vaccine versus placebo. The sequence came from a person aged 18 to 59 who received the Ad26.COV2.S COVID-19 vaccine or a placebo. CDR3 amino acids: CSVTGTSGRTRELFF. The CDR3 coding sequence is TGCAGCGTAACAGGGACTAGCGGTCGTACCCGGGAGCTGTTTTTT.